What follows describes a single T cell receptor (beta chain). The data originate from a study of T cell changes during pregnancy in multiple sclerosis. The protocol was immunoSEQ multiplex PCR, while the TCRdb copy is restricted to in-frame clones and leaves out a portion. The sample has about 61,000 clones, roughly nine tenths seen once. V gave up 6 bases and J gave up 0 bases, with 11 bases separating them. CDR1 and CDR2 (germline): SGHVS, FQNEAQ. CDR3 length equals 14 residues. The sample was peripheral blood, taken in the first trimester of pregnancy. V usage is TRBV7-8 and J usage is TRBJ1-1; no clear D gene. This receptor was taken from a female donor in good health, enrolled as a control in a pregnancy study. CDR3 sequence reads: CASRRVLMNTEAFF. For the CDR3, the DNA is TGTGCCAGCAGGAGGGTCCTTATGAACACTGAAGCTTTCTTT.